Below are 8 T cell receptor beta chains sequenced from a single sample in a study of blood T cell repertoires in COVID-19. Repertoires were generated with immunoSEQ multiplex PCR, while TCRdb's copy carries only in-frame clones and drops some. The table shows approximately 210,000 clones, with 80% to 90% occurring only once. What was sequenced was peripheral blood. All receptors derive from a man aged 25 to 45 who had recovered from COVID-19.

In DNA, the CDR3 is TGTGCCAGCAGCTTAGGCTCTAGAGGGGGCAGAGAGACCCAGTACTTC. It is translated as CASSLGSRGGRETQYF. The J gene is TRBJ2-5, the V gene TRBV7-6, with 7 positions matching TRBD1. Germline V gene sequence: CDR1 SGHVS, CDR2 FNYEAQ. The CDR3 is 16 amino acids. After removal of 1 base from V and 4 bases from J, the junction contained 9 bases not matched to a gene. Complete variable domain (other parts from reference TRBV7-6 and TRBJ2-5): GAGVSQSPRYKVTKRGQDVALRCDPISGHVSLYWYRQALGQGPEFLTYFNYEAQQDKSGLPNDRFSAERPEGSISTLTIQRTEQRDSAMYRCASSLGSRGGRETQYFGPGTRLLVL.

This rearrangement joins TRBV6-5 to TRBJ2-1; TRBD1 agrees at 8 bases. The V segment lost 7 bases and the J segment 3 bases; nucleotides outside the gene matches: 8. Per the germline V gene, CDR1 is MNHEY and CDR2 is SVGAGI. The CDR3 covers 15 residues. The CDR3 DNA follows: TGTGCCAGCAAAATACAGGGGGACCACTACAATGAGCAGTTCTTC. It codes for CASKIQGDHYNEQFF.

The table lists this clone with a count of one. The V gene is TRBV5-1, the J gene TRBJ2-7; D is possibly TRBD2 (7 bases). CDR1 SGHRS and CDR2 YFSETQ come from the germline V gene. This CDR3 is built from 16 residues. The ends were cut back, 0 bases at V and 3 bases at J, with 16 bases in the middle. The CDR3 coding sequence is TGCGCCAGCAGCTTGGAAAAGGGGGGGCCGTACTACGAGCAGTACTTC. This encodes CASSLEKGGPYYEQYF.

This clone was seen once. The gene calls are TRBV19 and TRBJ1-3; D remains ambiguous. Trimming cost V 7 bases and J 1 base, with 11 bases left between them. Per germline, CDR1 LNHDA and CDR2 SQIVND (reference sequence). The CDR3 length is 14 residues. The CDR3 DNA reads as TGTGCCAGTACCATTCTCAGTTCTGGAAACACCATATATTTT. Protein sequence: CASTILSSGNTIYF. The variable domain in full, with the rest retrieved from reference TRBV19 and TRBJ1-3, is DGGITQSPKYLFRKEGQNVTLSCEQNLNHDAMYWYRQDPGQGLRLIYYSQIVNDFQKGDIAEGYSVSREKKESFPLTVTSAQKNPTAFYLCASTILSSGNTIYFGEGSWLTVV.

This clone came up once. The chain is built from TRBV6-5 and TRBJ1-1, with D hard to call. V lost 7 bases, J lost 0 bases, and 12 bases lay in between. The CDR3 loop spans 14 amino acids. Per the germline V gene, CDR1 is MNHEY and CDR2 is SVGAGI. The CDR3 DNA sequence: TGTGCCAGCAACCCGGAGATTTTGAACACTGAAGCTTTCTTT. Its protein is CASNPEILNTEAFF.

This clone is a singleton in its sample. This sequence joins TRBV3-1 (or the pseudogene TRBV3-2) and TRBJ1-2; D gene unclear. Germline-derived CDR1 and CDR2 are LGHDT and YNNKEL (reference sequence). Trimming took 1 base from V and 8 from J, leaving 8 bases between them. CDR3 length: 12 residues. CDR3 sequence: CASSQGEYGYTF. Here the CDR3 DNA reads TGTGCCAGCAGCCAAGGGGAGTACGGCTACACCTTC.

The V gene is TRBV19, the J gene TRBJ1-6; D is possibly TRBD1 (5 bases). Germline CDR1 reads LNHDA; CDR2 reads SQIVND (reference sequence). Trimming removed 4 bases at V and 9 bases at J, with 16 bases between. This CDR3 comprises 15 residues. The chain's CDR3 is CASSTTGPGGSPLHF. CDR3 DNA: TGTGCCAGTAGTACAACCGGGCCGGGGGGTTCACCCCTCCACTTT.

This sequence joins TRBV24-1 and TRBJ1-4; 8 bases fit TRBD1. The CDR3 is made up of 17 amino acids. Germline values: CDR1 KGHDR, CDR2 SFDVKD. J was trimmed by 0 bases and V by 2 bases; bases with no gene match: 4. CDR3 in DNA: TGTGCCACCAGTGATTACGGACAGGGAGCAACTAATGAAAAACTGTTTTTT. Translating it yields CATSDYGQGATNEKLFF.